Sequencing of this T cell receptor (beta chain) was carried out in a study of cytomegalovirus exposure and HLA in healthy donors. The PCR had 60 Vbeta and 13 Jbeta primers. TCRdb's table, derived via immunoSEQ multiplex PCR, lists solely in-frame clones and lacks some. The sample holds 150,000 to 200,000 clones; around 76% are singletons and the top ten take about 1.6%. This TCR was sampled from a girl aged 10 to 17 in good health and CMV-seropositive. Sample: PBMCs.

CDR3 coding DNA: TGTGCCAGCAGCTTGTTAGCGGGAGGGAACTACAATGAGCAGTTCTTC. Translated, it gives CASSLLAGGNYNEQFF. The chain combines TRBV5-4 with TRBJ2-1; 11 positions match TRBD2. Unmatched junction bases numbered 3, after V lost 1 base and J lost 3 bases. CDR3 length: 16 residues. Looked up from germline, CDR1 is SGHNT and CDR2 is YYREEE (reference sequence).